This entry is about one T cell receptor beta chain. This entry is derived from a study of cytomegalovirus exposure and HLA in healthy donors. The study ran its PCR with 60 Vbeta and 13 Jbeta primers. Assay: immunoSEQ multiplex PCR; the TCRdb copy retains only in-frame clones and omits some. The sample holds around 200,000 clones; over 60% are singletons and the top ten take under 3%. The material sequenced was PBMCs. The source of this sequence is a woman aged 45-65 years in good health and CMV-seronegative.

CDR3: CASSRLAGEYNEQFF. The CDR3 DNA follows: TGCGCCAGCAGCAGACTAGCGGGGGAGTACAATGAGCAGTTCTTC. This chain uses TRBV5-1 with TRBJ2-1, with TRBD2 identical over 12 bases. V was pared by 4 bases and J by 4 bases, with 3 bases of the junction left unmatched. CDR3 length: 15 amino acids. Germline values: CDR1 SGHRS, CDR2 YFSETQ.